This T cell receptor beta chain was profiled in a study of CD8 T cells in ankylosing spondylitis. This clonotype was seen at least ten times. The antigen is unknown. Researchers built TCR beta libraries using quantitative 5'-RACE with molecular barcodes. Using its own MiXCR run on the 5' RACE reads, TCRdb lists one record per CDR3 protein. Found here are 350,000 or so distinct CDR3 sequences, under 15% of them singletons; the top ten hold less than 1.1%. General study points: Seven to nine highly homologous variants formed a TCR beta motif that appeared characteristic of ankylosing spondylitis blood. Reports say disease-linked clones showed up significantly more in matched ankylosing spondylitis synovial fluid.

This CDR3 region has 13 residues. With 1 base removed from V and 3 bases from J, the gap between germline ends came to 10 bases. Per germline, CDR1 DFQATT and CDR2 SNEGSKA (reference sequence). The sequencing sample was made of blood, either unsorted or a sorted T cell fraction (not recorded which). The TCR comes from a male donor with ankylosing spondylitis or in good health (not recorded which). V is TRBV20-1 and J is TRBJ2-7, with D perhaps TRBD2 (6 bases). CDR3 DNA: TGCAGTGCTAGAGGCGGGGCTGACTACGAGCAGTACTTC. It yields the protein CSARGGADYEQYF.